The clone carrying this TCR beta chain rates as medium-sized. The same CDR3 is also encoded by other DNA sequences in this sample. The data stem from a study of T cell clones after liver transplantation. Using immunoSEQ multiplex PCR, the repertoire was profiled, and TCRdb retains in-frame clones only, with some absent. The data hold 45,000 to 60,000 clones, with 86% observed a single time. This CDR3 contains 11 residues. V lost 4 bases, J lost 4 bases, and 5 bases lay in between. CDR1 SEHNR and CDR2 FQNEAQ come from the germline V gene (reference sequence). The sequenced sample was CD8+ T cells from blood, obtained 12 months after liver transplant. This chain links TRBV7-9 with TRBJ2-7; the D is unclear. The receptor was isolated from a human patient who received a liver transplant. Some T cells may have come from the graft donor. CDR3 in amino acids: CASSSNYEQYF. CDR3 nucleotide sequence: TGTGCCAGCAGCTCCAATTACGAGCAGTACTTC.